This section outlines one TCR beta chain sequence together with its context. In the study's own analysis: Reference gene primer amplification in the assay estimated nucleated cell counts. Using immunoSEQ multiplex PCR, the repertoire was profiled, and TCRdb retains in-frame clones only, with some absent. Clone size and the V and J calls come from that table; the DNA yielded D and trimming. Of about 61,000 clones listed, 88% are singletons. The V gene's germline CDR1 is GTSNPN and CDR2 SVGIG (reference sequence). The CDR3 totals 14 residues. V trimming: 3 bases; J trimming: 3 bases; junction bases outside the gene matches: 5. The sample belongs to a study of blood T cell repertoires in COVID-19. Study background: T cells, B-cell-depleted T cells, or PBMCs supplied cDNA or gDNA.

The genes are TRBV30 and TRBJ1-5, with 7 bases that match TRBD1. This clonotype originated in a human donor in a cohort sampled during active COVID-19. The sequencing sample was made of peripheral blood. CDR3 in DNA: TGTGCCTGGAGCGACAGGGTTTACAATCAGCCCCAGCATTTT. Protein: CAWSDRVYNQPQHF.